This T cell receptor beta chain was identified during a study of shared clonotypes between healthy human individuals. Genomic DNA from each subset was divided evenly over several immunoSEQ plates. Original processing methods: Junction-only immunoSEQ sequences carried no quality scores, so filtering differed. Clones were read by immunoSEQ multiplex PCR, and TCRdb kept only the in-frame ones, dropping some. V, J and clone size are those of that table, while D and trimming were read from the DNA. The sample has about 2 million clones; over 85% are singletons. CDR3 length: 16 residues. V was shortened by 5 bases and J by 9 bases, with 23 bases between the two germline ends. Germline CDR1 and CDR2: MNHEY and SMNVEV (reference sequence). This clone was counted once.

The V and J genes are TRBV27 and TRBJ1-5; D may be TRBD1 (6 bases). Material: naive CD4+ T cells sorted from blood. Sample subset: CD45RA+ positively selected. This TCR came from a man younger than 30 in good health. In DNA form, the CDR3 reads TGTGCCAGCAGTCTTTCGGGGGCCGCCGGGGGGCTGCCCCAGCATTTT. It specifies CASSLSGAAGGLPQHF.